Each of the 27 T cell receptor beta chains below was sequenced from the same sample in a study of T cells in Graves' hyperthyroidism and ophthalmopathy (dated by TCRdb to the late 2010s). Libraries were constructed by multiplex PCR. The instrument given in TCRdb is Illumina HiSeq 2000. The TCR beta CDR3 regions were amplified from the RNA transcripts. The TCR CDR3 was subjected to a first round of RT-PCR using the HTBI primer set and the Qiagen OneStep RT-PCR kit. The raw public reads went through TCRdb reprocessing: fastp at Q25, MiXCR clone calling, in-frame beta chains kept. When rows share a CDR3 protein, they turn into one entry using the most common DNA and genes. The sample table records about 600,000 distinct CDR3 sequences; 13% to 15% of these occur just once. The leading ten clones occupy about 6.6% of the sample. The sample taken for sequencing was blood. Receptors originate from a young woman with Graves' ophthalmopathy.

V and J are TRBV6-2 or TRBV6-3 and TRBJ1-6; possibly TRBD1 for D (6 bases). The CDR3 length is 17 residues. Trimming took 2 bases from V and 7 from J, leaving 18 bases between them. Germline V lookup: CDR1 MNHEY, CDR2 SVGEGT. CDR3 amino acids: CASSYAGNQGINSPLHF. The CDR3 bases are TGTGCCAGCAGTTACGCGGGAAATCAGGGGATCAATTCACCCCTCCACTTT.

This clonotype was observed many times. The V call is TRBV2, the J call TRBJ2-2; D perhaps matches TRBD2 (6 bases). The CDR3 sequence is 14 residues long. V was shortened by 3 bases and J by 3 bases, with 8 bases between the two germline ends. Germline CDR1 and CDR2: SNHLY and FYNNEI. The CDR3 nucleotides are TGTGCCAGCAGTGACAGGGAGGACACCGGGGAGCTGTTTTTT. This codes for CASSDREDTGELFF. Based on the CDR3 plus reference TRBV2 and TRBJ2-2, the full variable domain is EPEVTQTPSHQVTQMGQEVILRCVPISNHLYFYWYRQILGQKVEFLVSFYNNEISEKSEIFDDQFSVERPDGSNFTLKIRSTKLEDSAMYFCASSDREDTGELFFGEGSRLTVL.

This clonotype was seen at least ten times. This chain links TRBV24-1 with TRBJ2-5; D is possibly TRBD1 (5 bases). V gave up 2 bases and J gave up 5 bases, with 11 bases separating them. The germline V gene has CDR1 KGHDR and CDR2 SFDVKD. This CDR3 comprises 14 residues. CDR3 sequence reads: CATSDYQGLETQYF. CDR3 nucleotide sequence: TGTGCCACCAGTGATTATCAGGGATTGGAGACCCAGTACTTC.

The chain recombines TRBV7-9 with TRBJ2-4, with 8 positions matching TRBD2. The CDR3 runs to 17 residues. Germline CDR1 reads SEHNR; CDR2 reads FQNEAQ (reference sequence). V was pared by 5 bases and J by 3 bases, with 12 bases of the junction left unmatched. The CDR3 DNA reads TGTGCCAGCAGCACCAGACTTCCCGGGGGGGGCAAAAACATTCAGTACTTC. It is translated as CASSTRLPGGGKNIQYF.

This clonotype was seen ten or more times. This chain links TRBV2 with TRBJ1-2, with D perhaps TRBD1 (5 bases). The CDR3 is 13 amino acids. Germline lookup yields CDR1 SNHLY and CDR2 FYNNEI. Trimming cost V 0 bases and J 13 bases, with 15 bases left between them. CDR3 coding DNA: TGTGCCAGCAGTGAAGCGGCAATTTACAGGAGCACCTTC. Its protein product is CASSEAAIYRSTF.

The chain employs TRBV12-3 or TRBV12-4 and TRBJ2-2, with 7 bases fitting TRBD1. The CDR3 contains 14 residues. V lost 5 bases and J lost 4; bases outside the gene matches: 4. In DNA form, the CDR3 reads TGTGCCAGCAGTGAGGGACAGAGCACCGGGGAGCTGTTTTTT. It encodes CASSEGQSTGELFF.

This clonotype was detected ten times or more. This chain joins TRBV6-1 and TRBJ2-6; 9 positions agree with TRBD1. This CDR3 has 17 amino acids. The J segment lost 0 bases and the V segment lost 9 bases, leaving 9 bases of the junction unmatched. Germline CDR1 and CDR2: MNHNS and SASEGT. Written as DNA, the CDR3 is TGTGCCAGTGCAGACAGGGGGGAAACCTCTGGGGCCAACGTCCTGACTTTC. It specifies CASADRGETSGANVLTF.

This clonotype was detected only a few times. V and J are TRBV6-5 and TRBJ1-5; TRBD1 agrees at 8 bases. The CDR3 sequence is 14 residues long. The trim removed 4 bases at V and 15 bases at J, leaving 14 bases unmatched. Germline-derived CDR1 and CDR2 are MNHEY and SVGAGI. CDR3 region: CASSLGQAGSYPHF. The CDR3 DNA follows: TGTGCCAGCAGTTTGGGACAGGCTGGATCTTACCCGCATTTT.

This clonotype occurred many times. The CDR3 DNA is TGTGCCTGGAGTCCCGGTAGCACAGATACGCAGTATTTT. This sequence encodes CAWSPGSTDTQYF. V usage is TRBV30 and J usage is TRBJ2-3, with D uncertain. This CDR3 is built from 13 residues. Trimming pared 2 bases from V and 0 bases from J, leaving 6 bases between. Per the germline V gene, CDR1 is GTSNPN and CDR2 is SVGIG (reference sequence).

This clonotype has a count of ten or more. V gene TRBV6-1 combines with J gene TRBJ2-3, with 14 bases identical to TRBD2. Germline V gene lookup returns CDR1 MNHNS and CDR2 SASEGT. After removal of 6 bases from V and 1 base from J, the junction contained 3 bases not matched to a gene. The CDR3 consists of 16 residues. CDR3 sequence reads: CASSKTSGRGTDTQYF. The CDR3 DNA reads TGTGCCAGCAGCAAGACTAGCGGGAGGGGCACAGATACGCAGTATTTT.

As concerns this clonotype: Because the CDR3 is missing its conserved closing phenylalanine or tryptophan, this is likely a read error. The chain couples TRBV29-1 to TRBJ2-7; 7 bases are shared with TRBD2. The V segment lost 3 bases and the J segment 4 bases; nucleotides outside the gene matches: 12. This CDR3 is 15 amino acids long. Per germline, CDR1 SQVTM and CDR2 ANQGSEA. In DNA, the CDR3 is TGCAGCGTTGAGGCCTCGCGGGAGAGACATTACGAGCAGTACCTC. It specifies CSVEASRERHYEQYL.

The chain is built from TRBV7-9 and TRBJ2-7; 16 bases line up with TRBD2. V shed 2 bases and J 6 bases; nucleotides not matched to a gene: 4. The CDR3 runs to 16 residues. Germline CDR1 reads SEHNR; CDR2 reads FQNEAQ (reference sequence). CDR3 loop: CASSLLGLAGGSEQYF. The CDR3 DNA reads as TGTGCCAGCAGCTTACTGGGACTAGCGGGAGGGTCCGAGCAGTACTTC.

This sequence joins TRBV7-9 and TRBJ2-7; TRBD1 agrees at 12 bases. The V gene's germline CDR1 is SEHNR and CDR2 FQNEAQ (reference sequence). This CDR3 spans 13 amino acids. The ends lost 11 bases at V and 2 bases at J; junction bases unmatched: 4. This CDR3 is CAGGTGGTYEQYF. In DNA, the CDR3 is TGTGCCGGCGGGACAGGGGGCACCTACGAGCAGTACTTC.

A few counts support this clonotype. One end of the junction varies from germline; a read error may be responsible. The chain combines TRBV12-3 or TRBV12-4 with TRBJ2-7; 10 positions agree with TRBD1. The CDR3 is 14 residues long. In DNA form, the CDR3 reads TGTGCCGGCAGCCTAGGGACAGGGGCCTACGAGCAGTACTTC. It specifies CAGSLGTGAYEQYF.

This clonotype was seen a few times. The chain couples TRBV19 to TRBJ1-2, with TRBD1 matching 7 bases. Germline-derived CDR1 and CDR2 are LNHDA and SQIVND (reference sequence). The CDR3 is 13 amino acids. The junction had 2 bases not matched to a gene; V was cut back by 4 bases and J by 3 bases. CDR3 residues: CASSTGTDYGYTF. In nucleotides, the CDR3 is TGTGCCAGTAGTACAGGGACAGACTATGGCTACACCTTC.

This clonotype was seen at least ten times. The chain carries TRBV5-1 and TRBJ2-3; D ambiguous. The germline CDR1 and CDR2 sequences are SGHRS and YFSETQ. V was shortened by 0 bases and J by 4 bases, with 9 bases between the two germline ends. This CDR3 is 14 amino acids long. The CDR3 DNA is TGCGCCAGCAGCTTGGACGTTTCGCCAGATACGCAGTATTTT. It is translated as CASSLDVSPDTQYF.

A few counts support this clonotype. The rearrangement joins TRBV6-2 or TRBV6-3 to TRBJ2-7, with D tentatively TRBD1 (5 bases). V lost 10 bases and J 1 base, leaving 23 bases between the germline ends. CDR1 MNHEY and CDR2 SVGEGT come from the germline V gene. The CDR3 totals 16 residues. CDR3 in DNA: TGTGCCACACTTTCCCCGAAGGGGCCACGTTCCTACGAGCAGTACTTC. It translates to CATLSPKGPRSYEQYF.

This clonotype was counted at least ten times. The chain uses TRBV24-1 and TRBJ2-3; 8 bases map to TRBD1. The V gene's germline CDR1 is KGHDR and CDR2 SFDVKD. The CDR3 has 15 amino acids. Trimming took 4 bases from V and 2 from J; bases not matched to a gene: 4. The chain's CDR3 is CATSDGDRITDTQYF. CDR3 bases: TGTGCCACCAGTGACGGGGACAGGATCACAGATACGCAGTATTTT.

The V and J genes are TRBV6-1 and TRBJ1-2, with TRBD1 identical over 8 bases. Germline V gives CDR1 MNHNS, CDR2 SASEGT. The V gene end was trimmed by 2 bases and the J gene end by 3 bases; junction bases not matched to a gene: 11. The CDR3 contains 17 residues. DNA of the CDR3: TGTGCCAGCAGTGAAATAAGAAACAGGGGGGACGACTATGGCTACACCTTC. It encodes CASSEIRNRGDDYGYTF.

This clonotype was observed many times. V and J are TRBV28 and TRBJ2-3, with 11 bases aligning to TRBD1. Germline CDR1 MDHEN, CDR2 SYDVKM. The V and J ends lost 5 bases and 10 bases, in that order; junction bases with no gene match: 8. This CDR3 region has 14 residues. The CDR3 nucleotides read TGTGCCAGCAGTCCGGGACAGGGGGTTGTACCGCAGTATTTT. Residues: CASSPGQGVVPQYF.

This clonotype was detected many times. The rearrangement uses TRBV7-9 and TRBJ2-7; 11 nucleotides line up with TRBD2. CDR1 and CDR2 (germline): SEHNR, FQNEAQ (reference sequence). The junction had 12 bases not matched to a gene; V was cut back by 5 bases and J by 0 bases. The CDR3 is made up of 18 amino acids. CDR3 bases: TGTGCCAGCAGCCTACCCCCTCTTAGCGGGAGGGCCTCCTACGAGCAGTACTTC. Protein: CASSLPPLSGRASYEQYF.

This clonotype was seen many times. The gene calls are TRBV29-1 and TRBJ2-7; 7 bases match TRBD1. From germline, CDR1 is SQVTM and CDR2 ANQGSEA. The CDR3 spans 14 residues. J lost 0 bases, V lost 5 bases, and 7 bases had no gene match. The CDR3, as DNA: TGCAGCGTTCCAACCCGGGACAGCTCCTACGAGCAGTACTTC. The encoded protein is CSVPTRDSSYEQYF.

Only a few counts were recorded for this clonotype. The chain's CDR3 is CASSLLLQETQYF. CDR3 coding DNA: TGTGCCAGCAGCCTCCTACTCCAAGAGACCCAGTACTTC. The chain employs TRBV14 and TRBJ2-5, with D uncertain. The V and J ends lost 4 bases and 1 base respectively, with 7 bases between them. CDR3 length equals 13 residues. Germline CDR1 reads SGHDN; CDR2 reads FVKESK.

This chain joins TRBV19 and TRBJ2-7; D tentatively fits TRBD1 or TRBD2 (6 bases each). The ends were cut back, 7 bases at V and 3 bases at J, with 16 bases in the middle. The CDR3 is 14 residues long. CDR1 is LNHDA and CDR2 is SQIVND in the germline V gene (reference sequence). Written as DNA, the CDR3 is TGTGCCAGTAAGAACGGAGGGGGAAACTACGAGCAGTACTTC. Its translation is CASKNGGGNYEQYF.

The sample holds a few counts of this clonotype. This chain connects TRBV3-1 to TRBJ1-1, with a weak D call TRBD1 (5 bases). Germline-derived CDR1 and CDR2 are LGHDT and YNNKEL (reference sequence). V was pared by 0 bases and J by 0 bases, with 11 bases between. CDR3 length equals 16 residues. For the CDR3, the DNA is TGTGCCAGCAGCCAAGATCCAGAGGGGATGAACACTGAAGCTTTCTTT. It yields the protein CASSQDPEGMNTEAFF.

This clonotype was detected ten times or more. The chain combines TRBV27 with TRBJ2-7; TRBD1 aligns across 7 bases. The CDR3 length is 13 residues. The V and J ends lost 3 bases and 6 bases, in that order; junction bases with no gene match: 5. Germline V CDR1 and CDR2: MNHEY, SMNVEV (reference sequence). The CDR3 reads CASSFVTGSEQYF. DNA for the CDR3: TGTGCCAGCAGTTTTGTGACAGGGAGCGAGCAGTACTTC.

In the case of this clonotype: A much more abundant neighbour one base away suggests this may be a read error. The chain joins TRBV7-2 to TRBJ1-2; 7 bases are shared with TRBD1. Germline CDR1 SGHTA, CDR2 FQGNSA. The CDR3 sequence is 15 residues long. With V trimmed by 5 bases and J by 2 bases, 8 bases remained unmatched. CDR3 coding DNA: TGTGCCAGCAGCATGTACAGGGGAGGAAACTATGGCTACACCTTC. Translation: CASSMYRGGNYGYTF.